This TCR beta chain was profiled in a study of T cell responses to AZD1222 COVID-19 vaccine. Only in-frame clones appear in the TCRdb table, and some are missing; sequencing was by immunoSEQ multiplex PCR. Of 55,000 to 80,000 clones in the sample, over 80% were seen once. Germline V gene data show CDR1 as LGHDT and CDR2 as YNNKEL (reference sequence). The germline V and J ends were trimmed by 3 bases and 3 bases, with 11 bases remaining between them. CDR3 length: 14 residues. This sample comprised peripheral blood, obtained on day 0 of AZD1222 vaccination. The rearrangement links TRBV3-1 (or the pseudogene TRBV3-2) to TRBJ1-1; the D is unclear. The receptor's source is an adult in good health. CDR3 DNA: TGTGCCAGCAGCCACGACCGTTTTGACACTGAAGCTTTCTTT. It translates to CASSHDRFDTEAFF.